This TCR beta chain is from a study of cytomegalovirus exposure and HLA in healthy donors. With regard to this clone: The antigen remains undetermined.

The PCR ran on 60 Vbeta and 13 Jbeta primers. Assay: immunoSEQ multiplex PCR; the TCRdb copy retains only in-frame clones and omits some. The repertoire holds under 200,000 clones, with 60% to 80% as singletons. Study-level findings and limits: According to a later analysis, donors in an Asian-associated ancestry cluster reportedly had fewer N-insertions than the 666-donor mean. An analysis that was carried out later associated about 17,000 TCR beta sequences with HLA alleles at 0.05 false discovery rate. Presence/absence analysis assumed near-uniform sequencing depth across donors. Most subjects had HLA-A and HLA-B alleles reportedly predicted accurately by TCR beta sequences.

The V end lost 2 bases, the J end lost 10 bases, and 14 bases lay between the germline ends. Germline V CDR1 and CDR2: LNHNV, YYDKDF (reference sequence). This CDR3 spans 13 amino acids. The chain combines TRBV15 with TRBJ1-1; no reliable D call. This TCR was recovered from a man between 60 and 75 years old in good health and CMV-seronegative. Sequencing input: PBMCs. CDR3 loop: CATSRREVGRAFF. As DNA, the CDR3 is TGTGCCACCAGCAGACGGGAGGTCGGCCGAGCTTTCTTT.